This T cell receptor beta chain was recovered during a study of shared clonotypes between healthy human individuals. General observations from the study: Donors were few, which limited the genetic and exposure-history diversity represented. Rarefaction exposed incomplete sorted-subset sequencing despite large depth.

It was CD45RO-negative cells, positively selected for CCR7, that made up naive CD8 cells, with terminally differentiated effector memory CD45RA+ cells excluded. The CDR3 totals 16 residues. The V gene's germline CDR1 is MNHEY and CDR2 SMNVEV (reference sequence). Trimming at V came to 4 bases and at J to 2 bases, leaving 8 bases not matched to a gene. As for this clone: Its specificity is unknown.

Genomic DNA from each subset was divided evenly over several immunoSEQ plates. Data came from immunoSEQ multiplex PCR; TCRdb stores just in-frame clones and leaves some out. The sample contains roughly 570,000 clones, roughly 98% of which appear only once. The receptor's source is a man aged 25-45 years in good health. The chain has TRBV27 and TRBJ2-7, with 10 bases fitting TRBD2. The material sequenced was naive CD8+ T cells sorted from blood. CDR3 sequence reads: CASSSLGLASTYEQYF. CDR3 sequence (DNA): TGTGCCAGCAGTTCATTGGGACTAGCGTCAACCTACGAGCAGTACTTC.